The text below deals with one T cell receptor (beta chain). This clone occurred once. Which antigen it targets is not known. The input lacks base qualities; no much larger clone sits a single base away. In the prospective study, participants were about 18 to 95 years old, resided in 20 to 30 geographic areas of the United States, and were enrolled through a virtual design. Cohort assignment in the prospective study relied on participant-reported clinical history from a screening survey and a study questionnaire. ImmuneRACE Cohort 3 recovered participants were defined by two consecutive negative NP/OP PCR tests, healthcare professional clearance, or symptom resolution. In the prospective study, whole blood, serum and a nasopharyngeal or oropharyngeal swab were collected from each participant by mobile phlebotomists. Additional blood draws and questionnaires over an approximately two-month period could optionally be provided by prospective study participants. Before DNA extraction, prospective study blood samples were shipped either frozen or at room temperature.

This record comes from a study of blood T cell repertoires in COVID-19 (dated by TCRdb to about 2020). A note on the overall study: Samples from collaborators originated in the United States, Italy and Spain and spanned both the acute and convalescent phases of COVID-19. Deeply sampled blood TCRbeta repertoires from subjects exposed to, actively infected with, or recovered from COVID-19 were included in the dataset. Where available, HLA class I and class II types were taken from metadata supplied by the sample provider and were not determined by assay-based typing. A de-identified subject ID, COVID-19 status, age in years and sex were almost always included in the sample metadata. The samples were drawn from two sources: the first 160 participants of the ongoing ImmuneRACE study, and over 950 subjects contributed by 6 global collaborators. The repertoires were made available in a free public database intended to serve as a resource for research on the immune response to SARS-CoV-2. The material from the prospective study consisted of cDNA or gDNA derived from T cells, B-cell-depleted T cells, or PBMCs. Results and caveats for the whole study, not just this receptor: Clinical and demographic metadata were provided uncurated, with the amount varying by source and participant.

The CDR3 contains 13 residues, cysteine and phenylalanine counted. Of the read, only the CDR3 DNA is kept; its 39 bases are in frame from base 1. CDR1 LNHDA and CDR2 SQIVND are derived from the germline V gene (reference sequence). The V and J ends are trimmed by 4 bases and 3 bases, leaving 10 bases between them. TCRbeta CDR3 regions were amplified from genomic DNA by means of the immunoSEQ Assay, a bias-controlled multiplex PCR. As for the authors' bioinformatics: Within the assay, amplification of reference gene primers was used to estimate how many nucleated cells each sample contained. Sequence reads were collapsed and filtered to measure the absolute abundance of every unique TCRbeta CDR3 rearrangement. For each sample, productive Simpson clonality was calculated as the square root of Simpson's diversity index across productive rearrangements. TCRdb took this table from immuneACCESS and kept in-frame rearrangements with V and J called. Such tables lack part of the clones; where checked against another copy, unresolved V genes explain under half of the gap, and the rest is unexplained. V and J calls and clone size are given by that table; D and trimming were obtained from the DNA. This sample holds under 350,000 clones; 90% were observed only once. Around 2.5% of the sample is in the top ten clones.

What was sequenced was PBMCs or T cells enriched from blood (not recorded which). Recombination joined TRBV19 with TRBJ2-7; the D gene is perhaps TRBD1, from 6 matching bases. The TCR comes from a man aged 60 to 75 who had recovered from COVID-19. CDR3 protein: CASSRDTHYEQYF. DNA sequence: TGTGCCAGTAGTAGGGACACGCACTACGAGCAGTACTTC. Supplemented by the reference TRBV19 and TRBJ2-7 proteins around the CDR3, the complete variable domain is DGGITQSPKYLFRKEGQNVTLSCEQNLNHDAMYWYRQDPGQGLRLIYYSQIVNDFQKGDIAEGYSVSREKKESFPLTVTSAQKNPTAFYLCASSRDTHYEQYFGPGTRLTVT.